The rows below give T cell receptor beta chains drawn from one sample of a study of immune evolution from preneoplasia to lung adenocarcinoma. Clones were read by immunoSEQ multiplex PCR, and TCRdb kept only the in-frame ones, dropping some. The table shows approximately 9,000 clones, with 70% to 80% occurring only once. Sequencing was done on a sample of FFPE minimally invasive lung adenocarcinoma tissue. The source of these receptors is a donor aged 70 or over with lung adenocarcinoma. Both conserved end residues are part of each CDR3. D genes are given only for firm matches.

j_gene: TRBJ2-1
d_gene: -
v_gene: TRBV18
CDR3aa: CASSPNTFGGFGYNEQFF
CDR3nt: TGTGCCAGCTCACCAAATACTTTCGGGGGTTTTGGCTACAATGAGCAGTTCTTC

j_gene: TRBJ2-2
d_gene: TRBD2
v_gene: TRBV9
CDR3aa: CASTQSGTNTGELFF
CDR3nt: TGTGCCAGCACCCAAAGCGGGACTAACACCGGGGAGCTGTTTTTT

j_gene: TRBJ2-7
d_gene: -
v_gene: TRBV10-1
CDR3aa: CASSNSYEQYF
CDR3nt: TGCGCCAGCAGCAACTCCTACGAGCAGTACTTC

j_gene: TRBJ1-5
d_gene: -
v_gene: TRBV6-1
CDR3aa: CASSSRDSNQPQHF
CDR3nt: TGTGCCAGCAGTTCCAGGGATAGCAATCAGCCCCAGCATTTT

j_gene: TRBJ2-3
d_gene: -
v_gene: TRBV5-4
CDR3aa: CASSLNFVTDTQYF
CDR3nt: TGTGCCAGCAGCTTAAACTTTGTCACAGATACGCAGTATTTT

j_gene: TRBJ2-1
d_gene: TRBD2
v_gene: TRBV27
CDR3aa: CASSPGTIHNEQFF
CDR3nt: TGTGCCAGCAGTCCCGGGACTATCCACAATGAGCAGTTCTTC

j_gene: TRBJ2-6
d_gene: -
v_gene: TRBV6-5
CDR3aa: CASSSSGIAGANVLTF
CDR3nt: TGTGCCAGCAGTTCTTCTGGGATTGCTGGGGCCAACGTCCTGACTTTC

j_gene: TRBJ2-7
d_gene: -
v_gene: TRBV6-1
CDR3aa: CAIRGGGSYEQYF
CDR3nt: TGTGCCATCCGAGGGGGGGGTTCCTACGAGCAGTACTTC

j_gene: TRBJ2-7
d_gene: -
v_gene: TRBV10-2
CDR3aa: CASNPRDKSSYEQYF
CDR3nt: TGCGCCAGCAACCCCCGGGACAAGAGCTCCTACGAGCAGTACTTC

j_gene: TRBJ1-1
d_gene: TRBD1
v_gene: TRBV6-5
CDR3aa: CASSPTSGQRLGAFF
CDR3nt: TGTGCCAGCAGCCCCACGTCGGGACAGAGGCTTGGGGCTTTCTTT

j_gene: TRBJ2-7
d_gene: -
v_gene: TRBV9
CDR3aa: CASSVSPNTYYEQYF
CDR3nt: TGTGCCAGCAGCGTATCACCCAATACCTACTACGAGCAGTACTTC

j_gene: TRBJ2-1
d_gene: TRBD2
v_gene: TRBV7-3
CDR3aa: CASSLNPGGEQFF
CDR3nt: TGTGCCAGCAGCTTAAATCCGGGAGGAGAGCAGTTCTTC

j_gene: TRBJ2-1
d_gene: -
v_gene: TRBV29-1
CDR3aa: CSVAPEGRGEQFF
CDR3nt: TGCAGCGTTGCCCCCGAAGGGAGAGGTGAGCAGTTCTTC

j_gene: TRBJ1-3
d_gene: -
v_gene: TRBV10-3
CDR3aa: CATVEGSGNTIYF
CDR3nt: TGTGCCACCGTGGAAGGCTCTGGAAACACCATATATTTT